This T cell receptor beta chain was sequenced during a study of blood T cell repertoires in COVID-19 (dated by TCRdb to the early 2020s). Regarding the study in general: The collaborator samples originated in the United States, Italy and Spain and spanned the acute and convalescent phases of COVID-19. The material from the prospective study consisted of cDNA or gDNA derived from T cells, B-cell-depleted T cells, or PBMCs. Nearly every sample came with metadata listing a de-identified subject ID, COVID-19 status, age in years and sex. The repertoires were made available in a free public database intended to serve as a resource for research on the immune response to SARS-CoV-2. HLA class I and class II types, where available, came from metadata supplied by the sample provider rather than from assay-based typing. Deeply sampled blood TCRbeta repertoires from subjects exposed to, actively infected with, or recovered from COVID-19 were included in the dataset. The samples were drawn from the first 160 participants of the ongoing ImmuneRACE study and from 1,254 subjects provided by 6 global collaborators. Overall results and qualifications from the work: The quantity of clinical and demographic metadata differed by source and by participant and was supplied without curation.

The immunoSEQ Assay, a bias-controlled multiplex PCR, was used to amplify TCRbeta CDR3 regions from genomic DNA. Concerning the study's data processing: Within the assay, amplification of reference gene primers was used to estimate how many nucleated cells each sample contained. To quantify the absolute abundance of each unique TCRbeta CDR3 rearrangement, sequence reads were collapsed and filtered. For each sample, productive Simpson clonality was calculated as the square root of Simpson's diversity index across productive rearrangements. In its TCRdb copy, this immuneACCESS table keeps in-frame sequences only and misses some clones. Where compared with another copy, unresolved V genes explain less than half of these, and the others have no known cause. Clone size and the V and J calls come from that table; the DNA yielded D and trimming. This sample lists 120,000 to 150,000 clones; over 80% were detected once. The top ten hold over 0.8% of the sample.

Measured from the cysteine to the phenylalanine, the CDR3 is 14 residues long. Only the CDR3 part of the read is kept: 42 bases, read in frame from the first base. CDR1 and CDR2 were assigned from the germline V gene as SGHVS and FQNEAQ. The V end gives up 1 base and the J end 8 bases, leaving 4 bases in the junction not matched to a gene. Each collaborating institution followed its own protocols to collect whole blood in K2EDTA tubes. Collaborator samples were shipped for TCRbeta analysis as frozen whole blood, isolated PBMCs, or DNA extracted from either sample type. For this clone: This clone's antigen is unknown. No much larger clonotype is one base removed from it; base qualities were not supplied.

Recombination connected TRBV7-8 to TRBJ2-4; 8 central nucleotides agree with TRBD1. The sequenced sample consisted of peripheral blood. The sequence derives from a woman in her forties or fifties with acute or convalescent COVID-19. The sequenced DNA: TGTGCCAGCAGCTTAGATCAGGGGGCGGACATTCAGTACTTC. Its amino acids are CASSLDQGADIQYF.